This T cell receptor beta chain is from a study of identical twins. General study points: Whereas memory repertoires showed no such difference, abundant cord blood beta clonotypes carried fewer insertions. Sharing of beta out-of-frame sequences by twins showed a weaker excess.

CDR1 is MNHEY, CDR2 SMNVEV, per germline (reference sequence). Trimming removed 2 bases from V and 6 bases from J, with 17 bases in between. The CDR3 extends over 16 amino acids. This clonotype was recorded many times. Its antigen remains unidentified. Each CDR3 protein gets one entry after TCRdb re-called the 5' RACE reads with MiXCR. Of hundreds of thousands of distinct CDR3 sequences listed, roughly 6% were seen once; the top ten hold roughly 1.8%. The chain combines TRBV27 with TRBJ2-1; D perhaps matches TRBD2 (6 bases). The source is a man between 18 and 29 years old in good health. The sequenced sample consisted of naive T cells sorted from blood. This CDR3 reads CASSLVVGDWINEQFF. The CDR3 nucleotides are TGTGCCAGCAGTTTAGTGGTAGGGGACTGGATCAATGAGCAGTTCTTC.